A single sample is the source of the 18 T cell receptor beta chains below, sequenced in a study of blood T cell repertoires in COVID-19. Using immunoSEQ multiplex PCR, the repertoire was profiled, and TCRdb retains in-frame clones only, with some absent. This sample has about 260,000 clones, with 87% found just once. Specimen: peripheral blood. Receptors originate from a woman aged 45-65 years with acute or convalescent COVID-19.

This chain uses TRBV4-3 with TRBJ2-7; no reliable D call. CDR1 LGHNA and CDR2 YSLEER come from the germline V gene. Trimming shortened V by 1 base and J by 1 base, and 14 bases separated the two germline ends. CDR3 size: 16 residues. DNA of the CDR3: TGCGCCAGCAGCCAAGTTTCGGCGACTGGGTCCTACGAGCAGTACTTC. This sequence encodes CASSQVSATGSYEQYF.

V and J are TRBV5-6 and TRBJ2-1, with 8 bases fitting TRBD1. The CDR3 contains 16 residues. V was clipped by 1 base and J by 9 bases; unmatched bases: 12. The germline gives CDR1 SGHDT, CDR2 YYEEEE. The CDR3 sequence is CASSLPETGVSGEQFF. CDR3 nucleotide sequence: TGTGCCAGCAGCTTGCCCGAGACAGGGGTAAGCGGTGAGCAGTTCTTC.

V and J are TRBV19 and TRBJ1-1, with 9 positions matching TRBD1. CDR1 is LNHDA and CDR2 is SQIVND in the germline V gene (reference sequence). This CDR3 contains 13 residues. Losses at the gene ends were 8 bases for V and 0 bases for J; bases not matched to a gene: 1. The CDR3: CASRDRVNTEAFF. The CDR3 DNA is TGTGCCAGTCGGGACAGGGTGAACACTGAAGCTTTCTTT.

The chain carries TRBV7-6 and TRBJ1-2; TRBD1 agrees at 7 bases. The germline CDR1 and CDR2 sequences are SGHVS and FNYEAQ. The CDR3 has 14 amino acids. Unmatched junction bases numbered 13, after V lost 5 bases and J lost 10 bases. The CDR3 loop is CASSTRPTGSDYTF. The CDR3 nucleotides are TGTGCCAGCAGCACCCGACCGACAGGGTCGGACTACACCTTC.

This chain connects TRBV4-3 to TRBJ2-2, with TRBD2 matching over 11 bases. Trimming at V came to 3 bases and at J to 6 bases, leaving 6 bases not matched to a gene. The CDR3 is 16 amino acids. CDR1 LGHNA and CDR2 YSLEER come from the germline V gene. CDR3 in amino acids: CASSQKVAGGSGELFF. The CDR3 coding sequence is TGCGCCAGCAGCCAGAAGGTAGCGGGAGGGTCCGGGGAGCTGTTTTTT.

V usage is TRBV28 and J usage is TRBJ1-5, with 7 bases lining up with TRBD1. This CDR3 has 22 residues. The V gene's germline CDR1 is MDHEN and CDR2 SYDVKM. V lost 6 bases, J lost 5 bases, and 31 bases stayed unmatched. CDR3 loop: CASRTPWPHKLGQEEDYQPQHF. The CDR3 region has the DNA TGTGCCAGCAGAACCCCCTGGCCCCATAAACTTGGACAGGAGGAAGACTATCAGCCCCAGCATTTT. Supplemented by reference TRBV28 and TRBJ1-5, the full variable domain reads DVKVTQSSRYLVKRTGEKVFLECVQDMDHENMFWYRQDPGLGLRLIYFSYDVKMKEKGDIPEGYSVSREKKERFSLILESASTNQTSMYLCASRTPWPHKLGQEEDYQPQHFGDGTRLSIL.

This chain connects TRBV19 to TRBJ2-2; TRBD2 matches 11 bases. V was pared by 7 bases and J by 3 bases, with 7 bases of the junction left unmatched. The CDR3 spans 16 residues. Germline-derived CDR1 and CDR2 are LNHDA and SQIVND (reference sequence). The CDR3 is CASMRASGRYTGELFF. The CDR3 DNA reads TGTGCCAGTATGCGGGCTAGCGGGAGGTACACCGGGGAGCTGTTTTTT.

The rearrangement joins TRBV6-4 to TRBJ2-7; tentatively, D is TRBD1 (6 bases). V lost 9 bases to trimming and J lost 2 bases, with 14 bases between them. The germline V gene has CDR1 MRHNA and CDR2 SNTAGT. The CDR3 sequence is 13 residues long. The CDR3 DNA is TGTGCCAGGGCCAGGGGTGGTGCCTACGAGCAGTACTTC. Protein product: CARARGGAYEQYF.

J is TRBJ2-7 and V is TRBV28; D possibly corresponds to TRBD2 (6 bases). The CDR3 is 13 amino acids. Germline CDR1 is MDHEN and CDR2 is SYDVKM. Between the trimmed V and J ends, which lost 7 bases and 5 bases, there was a span of 15 bases. The CDR3 loop reads CASNGGALDEQYF. The CDR3 nucleotides are TGTGCCAGCAATGGCGGGGCATTAGACGAGCAGTACTTC.

The table lists this clone with a count of one. The chain couples TRBV18 to TRBJ1-5; D is unresolved. Germline CDR1 reads KGHSH; CDR2 reads LQKENI. Trimming cost V 4 bases and J 6 bases, with 13 bases left between them. The CDR3 loop spans 14 amino acids. CDR3 bases: TGTGCCAGCTCACTACTTGTCGGCGGTCAGCCCCAGCATTTT. Protein: CASSLLVGGQPQHF.

The chain couples TRBV5-6 to TRBJ2-7; TRBD2 aligns across 12 bases. The germline V gene has CDR1 SGHDT and CDR2 YYEEEE. V gave up 0 bases and J gave up 3 bases; unmatched junction bases: 4. The CDR3 covers 16 residues. The CDR3 nucleotides are TGTGCCAGCAGCTTGGAGACTAGCGGGAGCCTCTACGAGCAGTACTTC. Residues: CASSLETSGSLYEQYF.

This chain links TRBV28 with TRBJ2-5; 9 bases are a match to TRBD2. The CDR3 contains 16 residues. J lost 1 base, V lost 2 bases, and 5 bases had no gene match. Per germline, CDR1 MDHEN and CDR2 SYDVKM. This chain's CDR3 is CASSLLGGRVQETQYF. The CDR3 DNA reads TGTGCCAGCAGTTTACTAGGCGGGAGGGTCCAAGAGACCCAGTACTTC.

The chain has TRBV5-4 and TRBJ2-2; 11 nucleotides line up with TRBD2. The V gene end was trimmed by 4 bases and the J gene end by 4 bases; junction bases not matched to a gene: 3. This CDR3 comprises 15 residues. Germline values: CDR1 SGHNT, CDR2 YYREEE (reference sequence). CDR3 sequence (DNA): TGTGCCAGCAGCGGTGGGACTAGCGGCACCGGGGAGCTGTTTTTT. Translated: CASSGGTSGTGELFF. The full variable domain, its missing parts supplied by reference TRBV5-4 and TRBJ2-2, is ETGVTQSPTHLIKTRGQQVTLRCSSQSGHNTVSWYQQALGQGPQFIFQYYREEENGRGNFPPRFSGLQFPNYSSELNVNALELDDSALYLCASSGGTSGTGELFFGEGSRLTVL.

The rearrangement links TRBV5-1 to TRBJ2-6, with D perhaps TRBD1 (5 bases). V was trimmed by 5 bases and J by 0 bases, leaving 9 bases between them. The CDR3 consists of 15 residues. In germline, CDR1 is SGHRS, CDR2 YFSETQ. DNA of the CDR3: TGCGCCAGCAGACCAGACAGCTCTGGGGCCAACGTCCTGACTTTC. This translates into CASRPDSSGANVLTF.

As to this clone: An end of the junction does not agree with germline; a read error may underlie this. This sequence joins TRBV27 and TRBJ1-1, with D perhaps matching TRBD1 (5 bases). CDR1 and CDR2 from the germline V gene are MNHEY and SMNVEV (reference sequence). CDR3 length: 14 amino acids. The CDR3, as DNA: TGTGCCAGCAGTTTCTTAACAGCAGACAGTTTGGTCGAATTT. Residues: CASSFLTADSLVEF.

The chain combines TRBV5-1 with TRBJ1-4, with a tentative D call TRBD1 (6 bases). Germline loops: CDR1 SGHRS, CDR2 YFSETQ. Between the trimmed V and J ends, which lost 4 bases and 5 bases, there was a span of 21 bases. There are 17 residues in the CDR3. CDR3 sequence reads: CASSQQSPGQGNEKLFF. The CDR3 region has the DNA TGCGCCAGCAGCCAGCAATCTCCGGGCCAGGGGAATGAAAAACTGTTTTTT.

The chain recombines TRBV2 with TRBJ1-5; TRBD1 is a possible D gene (6 bases). The CDR3 is 14 residues long. Deletions cut 4 bases from V and 9 bases from J, with 16 bases between. The germline gives CDR1 SNHLY, CDR2 FYNNEI. The CDR3 is CASSVDSFVSPQHF. The CDR3 nucleotides read TGTGCCAGCAGTGTGGACAGCTTTGTGTCGCCCCAGCATTTT.

The chain carries TRBV14 and TRBJ2-4; D perhaps matches TRBD1 (5 bases). V was pared by 4 bases and J by 8 bases, with 15 bases between. Germline CDR1 and CDR2: SGHDN and FVKESK. CDR3 size: 14 residues. CDR3 nucleotides: TGTGCCAGCAGCCCCGAAGGGGCCCACGACATTCAGTACTTC. Protein sequence: CASSPEGAHDIQYF.